The 32 T cell receptor beta chains below come from one sample, sequenced in a study of cytomegalovirus exposure and HLA in healthy donors. The PCR was carried out with 60 Vbeta primers and 13 Jbeta primers. Profiling relied on immunoSEQ multiplex PCR, and the TCRdb table lists in-frame clones only, not all of them. Seen here are some 120,000 clones, about 84% observed once, and the top ten hold around 3.9%. The sample comprised PBMCs. The receptor set was obtained from a man in his forties in good health and CMV-seronegative.

The V gene is TRBV9, the J gene TRBJ2-5, with no clear D. This CDR3 has 14 amino acids. CDR1 is SGDLS and CDR2 is YYNGEE in the germline V gene. With 3 bases removed from V and 5 bases from J, the gap between germline ends came to 14 bases. The DNA for the CDR3 is TGTGCCAGCAGCGATTCGGCTAGAGACGAGACCCAGTACTTC. Its protein is CASSDSARDETQYF.

In nucleotides, the CDR3 is TGTGCCAGCAGCTTCCGGACAGGGGTGAACACTGAAGCTTTCTTT. This translates into CASSFRTGVNTEAFF. The chain recombines TRBV5-6 with TRBJ1-1, with 9 positions matching TRBD1. J lost 0 bases, V lost 2 bases, and 2 bases had no gene match. Per germline, CDR1 SGHDT and CDR2 YYEEEE. This CDR3 comprises 15 residues.

This clone came up a few times. V and J are TRBV11-2 and TRBJ1-1, with unresolved D. The length of the CDR3 is 15 residues. Germline assignment: CDR1 SGHAT and CDR2 FQNNGV. Trimming cost V 4 bases and J 6 bases, with 18 bases left between them. The DNA for the CDR3 is TGTGCCAGCAGCTCATCCGGCGGGGTTGGACCTGAAGCTTTCTTT. Translating it yields CASSSSGGVGPEAFF. Combining the CDR3 with reference TRBV11-2 and TRBJ1-1 gives the whole variable domain EAGVAQSPRYKIIEKRQSVAFWCNPISGHATLYWYQQILGQGPKLLIQFQNNGVVDDSQLPKDRFSAERLKGVDSTLKIQPAKLEDSAVYLCASSSSGGVGPEAFFGQGTRLTVV.

The V call is TRBV19, the J call TRBJ1-1; D gene ambiguous. Germline V CDR1 and CDR2: LNHDA, SQIVND (reference sequence). Trimming took off 7 bases at V and 8 bases at J, with 8 bases between the two ends. This CDR3 is 10 amino acids long. The CDR3 DNA reads TGTGCCAGTATAGATAGCGAAGCTTTCTTT. It yields the protein CASIDSEAFF.

The chain joins TRBV7-8 to TRBJ1-1, with D possibly TRBD1 on 6 matching bases. This CDR3 has 15 amino acids. V was trimmed by 1 base and J by 3 bases, leaving 12 bases between them. Germline loops: CDR1 SGHVS, CDR2 FQNEAQ. The CDR3 sequence: CASSLVGGGYTEAFF. The DNA of the CDR3 is TGTGCCAGCAGCTTAGTTGGGGGGGGCTACACTGAAGCTTTCTTT.

V usage is TRBV7-2 and J usage is TRBJ2-4; 13 bases fit TRBD2. The CDR3 contains 14 residues. Germline CDR1 and CDR2: SGHTA and FQGNSA. V lost 4 bases, J lost 9 bases, and 3 bases stayed unmatched. The CDR3: CASSWTSGGVIQYF. DNA of the CDR3: TGTGCCAGCAGCTGGACTAGCGGGGGAGTCATTCAGTACTTC.

This chain connects TRBV7-2 to TRBJ2-2; TRBD2 agrees at 8 bases. CDR3 length: 14 residues. Germline CDR1 SGHTA, CDR2 FQGNSA. V gave up 6 bases and J gave up 1 base; unmatched junction bases: 1. In DNA, the CDR3 is TGTGCCAGCAGTCTAGCGGGGAACACCGGGGAGCTGTTTTTT. It codes for CASSLAGNTGELFF.

CDR3: CASSDHFGGPGANVLTF. The DNA for the CDR3 is TGTGCCAGCAGCGACCATTTCGGAGGCCCTGGGGCCAACGTCCTGACTTTC. This chain uses TRBV11-2 with TRBJ2-6, with D possibly TRBD2 on 5 matching bases. Between the trimmed V and J ends, which lost 5 bases and 2 bases, there was a span of 16 bases. This CDR3 has 17 amino acids. From germline, CDR1 is SGHAT and CDR2 FQNNGV.

The chain has TRBV5-1 and TRBJ1-6; TRBD1 agrees at 8 bases. The ends lost 3 bases at V and 8 bases at J; junction bases unmatched: 4. The CDR3 is 14 amino acids. The germline CDR1 and CDR2 sequences are SGHRS and YFSETQ. The CDR3 sequence is CASSSGQEHSPLHF. The CDR3 nucleotides are TGCGCCAGCAGCTCGGGACAGGAGCATTCACCCCTCCACTTT.

The chain uses TRBV7-2 and TRBJ2-7; D is perhaps TRBD2 (5 bases). V was pared by 4 bases and J by 5 bases, with 12 bases between. The CDR3 has 13 residues. Germline V gives CDR1 SGHTA, CDR2 FQGNSA. CDR3: CASSSSGYHEQYF. The CDR3 bases are TGTGCCAGCAGCTCCTCGGGGTACCACGAGCAGTACTTC.

The V gene is TRBV11-2, the J gene TRBJ1-3; 7 positions match TRBD1. Germline V CDR1 and CDR2: SGHAT, FQNNGV. This CDR3 region has 18 residues. J lost 0 bases, V lost 1 base, and 9 bases had no gene match. CDR3 nucleotides: TGTGCCAGCAGCTTAGCCCCGGGACAGCAAGGCTCTGGAAACACCATATATTTT. Protein product: CASSLAPGQQGSGNTIYF.

The CDR3 bases are TGTGCCACGGAGACAGGGCGCCCTGACGGGCAGTACTTC. This encodes CATETGRPDGQYF. The chain has TRBV7-9 and TRBJ2-7; 7 bases are shared with TRBD1. V lost 10 bases, J lost 9 bases, and 15 bases stayed unmatched. Per the germline V gene, CDR1 is SEHNR and CDR2 is FQNEAQ (reference sequence). This CDR3 region has 13 residues.

With respect to this clone: The junction shows a germline mismatch at one end, possibly a read error. Other nucleotide sequences from this sample produce the same CDR3. The chain joins TRBV27 to TRBJ2-1; no reliable D call. CDR1 is MNHEY, CDR2 SMNVEV, per germline (reference sequence). This CDR3 has 16 residues. The DNA of the CDR3 is TGTGCCAGCAGTTTCATTAGCTTCGCCTCCTATAATGAGCAGTTCTTC. Amino acid sequence: CASSFISFASYNEQFF.

The chain joins TRBV19 to TRBJ1-5; D may be TRBD1 (5 bases). The germline V gene encodes CDR1 LNHDA and CDR2 SQIVND (reference sequence). This CDR3 comprises 16 residues. The germline V and J ends were trimmed by 0 bases and 5 bases, with 14 bases remaining between them. CDR3 loop: CASSIDSTVIYQPQHF. The CDR3 bases are TGTGCCAGTAGTATAGATTCGACAGTTATTTATCAGCCCCAGCATTTT.

V is TRBV4-2 and J is TRBJ2-1; no definite D call. Germline-derived CDR1 and CDR2 are LGHNA and YNFKEQ. CDR3 length: 14 residues. The V gene lost 0 bases and the J gene lost 8 bases, with 11 bases spanning the gap. CDR3 residues: CASSQDTAFDEQFF. The DNA of the CDR3 is TGTGCCAGCAGCCAAGATACAGCTTTCGATGAGCAGTTCTTC.

The chain joins TRBV7-6 to TRBJ2-3; D might be TRBD2 (5 bases). This CDR3 comprises 13 residues. Trimming shortened V by 5 bases and J by 6 bases, and 12 bases separated the two germline ends. Germline CDR1 SGHVS, CDR2 FNYEAQ. CDR3 in amino acids: CASSVTEEDTQYF. As DNA, the CDR3 is TGTGCCAGCAGCGTGACGGAGGAGGATACGCAGTATTTT.

Only one count was recorded for this clone. V usage is TRBV13 and J usage is TRBJ1-6; 7 bases match TRBD1. With 5 bases clipped from V and 4 bases from J, the junction kept 2 bases outside the gene matches. There are 14 residues in the CDR3. Germline loops: CDR1 PRHDT, CDR2 FYEKMQ (reference sequence). CDR3 DNA sequence: TGTGCCAGCAGCCAGGGACAGTATAATTCACCCCTCCACTTT. As protein: CASSQGQYNSPLHF.

The rearrangement uses TRBV28 and TRBJ1-5; D gene unclear. The CDR3 spans 15 residues. The germline gives CDR1 MDHEN, CDR2 SYDVKM. With 4 bases removed from V and 2 bases from J, the gap between germline ends came to 12 bases. The CDR3 protein is CASSWAGGGNQPQHF. Here the CDR3 DNA reads TGTGCCAGCAGTTGGGCGGGTGGAGGCAATCAGCCCCAGCATTTT.

The rearrangement uses TRBV27 and TRBJ2-5; D call uncertain. The CDR3 is 14 residues long. V was cut by 5 bases and J by 5 bases, with 15 bases left in between. CDR1 is MNHEY and CDR2 is SMNVEV in the germline V gene (reference sequence). The CDR3 coding sequence is TGTGCCAGCAGTCCCCCCCAGGAATGGGAGACCCAGTACTTC. Residues: CASSPPQEWETQYF.

V usage is TRBV5-1 and J usage is TRBJ2-7, with D perhaps TRBD2 (6 bases). CDR1 and CDR2 from the germline V gene are SGHRS and YFSETQ. The CDR3 consists of 14 residues. The germline V and J ends were trimmed by 2 bases and 3 bases, with 12 bases remaining between them. The CDR3 DNA follows: TGCGCCAGCAGCTTTGGAGGGGCCAACTACGAGCAGTACTTC. Protein: CASSFGGANYEQYF.

J is TRBJ1-1 and V is TRBV5-1; no reliable D call. The CDR3 is 13 residues long. The V and J ends lost 4 bases and 1 base respectively, with 8 bases between them. CDR1 and CDR2 from the germline V gene are SGHRS and YFSETQ. Here the CDR3 reads CASSLGENTEAFF. CDR3 DNA sequence: TGCGCCAGCAGCCTCGGGGAGAACACTGAAGCTTTCTTT. Full variable domain (rest looked up from reference TRBV5-1 and TRBJ1-1): KAGVTQTPRYLIKTRGQQVTLSCSPISGHRSVSWYQQTPGQGLQFLFEYFSETQRNKGNFPGRFSGRQFSNSRSEMNVSTLELGDSALYLCASSLGENTEAFFGQGTRLTVV.

V gene TRBV7-9 combines with J gene TRBJ1-1; no firm D call. Germline V gene sequence: CDR1 SEHNR, CDR2 FQNEAQ (reference sequence). The germline V and J ends were trimmed by 5 bases and 3 bases, with 7 bases remaining between them. The CDR3 spans 12 residues. CDR3 protein: CASSPVDTEAFF. Here the CDR3 DNA reads TGTGCCAGCAGCCCGGTTGACACTGAAGCTTTCTTT. Looking up the rest from reference TRBV7-9 and TRBJ1-1 gives the full variable domain: DTGVSQNPRHKITKRGQNVTFRCDPISEHNRLYWYRQTLGQGPEFLTYFQNEAQLEKSRLLSDRFSAERPKGSFSTLEIQRTEQGDSAMYLCASSPVDTEAFFGQGTRLTVV.

This chain uses TRBV14 with TRBJ1-6, with unresolved D. Between the trimmed V and J ends, which lost 3 bases and 12 bases, there was a span of 12 bases. The CDR3 spans 13 residues. Per germline, CDR1 SGHDN and CDR2 FVKESK. The CDR3 sequence is CASSQVLSGPLHF. CDR3 in DNA: TGTGCCAGCAGCCAGGTTCTTTCGGGACCCCTCCACTTT.

V and J are TRBV27 and TRBJ2-7; TRBD1 matches at 8 bases. Germline CDR1 reads MNHEY; CDR2 reads SMNVEV (reference sequence). Unmatched junction bases numbered 5, after V lost 5 bases and J lost 2 bases. This CDR3 is built from 14 residues. The CDR3 coding sequence is TGTGCCAGCAGTGCCCGACAGGGGCCCTACGAGCAGTACTTC. This sequence encodes CASSARQGPYEQYF.

Concerning this clone: One end of the junction does not line up with germline, which may come from a read error. The chain links TRBV7-7 to TRBJ2-2, with TRBD1 as a possible D gene (5 bases). The germline gives CDR1 SSHAT, CDR2 FNYEAQ (reference sequence). CDR3 length: 15 amino acids. CDR3 protein: CASTATGTNTGELFF. In nucleotides, the CDR3 is TGTGCTAGCACCGCTACAGGCACGAACACCGGGGAGCTGTTTTTT.

The chain uses TRBV4-1 and TRBJ2-3; a possible D gene is TRBD1 (6 bases). CDR3 length: 15 residues. Germline CDR1 MGHRA, CDR2 YSYEKL. V dropped 1 base and J dropped 0 bases, with 8 bases sitting between them. The CDR3 DNA reads TGCGCCAGCAGCCAAGGGACAGTTAGCACAGATACGCAGTATTTT. Protein sequence: CASSQGTVSTDTQYF.

This clone was seen a few times. This rearrangement joins TRBV7-2 to TRBJ1-2, with D maybe TRBD1 (6 bases). From germline, CDR1 is SGHTA and CDR2 FQGNSA. V was trimmed by 0 bases and J by 6 bases, leaving 26 bases between them. There are 19 residues in the CDR3. In DNA form, the CDR3 reads TGTGCCAGCAGCTTAGCCCTAAACATCGCCTACTCCAGGGGTCATGGCTACACCTTC. Protein product: CASSLALNIAYSRGHGYTF.

The chain joins TRBV13 to TRBJ2-3, with D possibly matching TRBD1 (7 bases). The CDR3 consists of 15 residues. CDR1 and CDR2 from the germline V gene are PRHDT and FYEKMQ (reference sequence). V shed 4 bases and J shed 2 bases, with 13 bases lying between them. CDR3 in amino acids: CASSSRGAHTDTQYF. The CDR3, as DNA: TGTGCCAGCAGCTCCAGGGGGGCACACACAGATACGCAGTATTTT.

In its sample, this clone was seen once. The chain links TRBV11-1 to TRBJ1-2, with TRBD1 matching 9 bases. The CDR3 loop spans 16 amino acids. With V trimmed by 5 bases and J by 11 bases, 18 bases remained unmatched. From germline, CDR1 is SGHAT and CDR2 FQDESV (reference sequence). The CDR3 loop is CASSPVVPGQGTGYTF. DNA of the CDR3: TGTGCCAGCAGCCCAGTGGTCCCGGGACAGGGAACTGGATACACCTTC.

This chain joins TRBV5-1 and TRBJ1-1; TRBD1 agrees at 8 bases. The CDR3 has 14 residues. Looked up from germline, CDR1 is SGHRS and CDR2 is YFSETQ. J was trimmed by 5 bases and V by 4 bases; bases with no gene match: 7. This CDR3 is CASSGTTGATEAFF. In nucleotides, the CDR3 is TGCGCCAGCAGCGGAACGACAGGGGCGACTGAAGCTTTCTTT.

The chain joins TRBV19 to TRBJ1-1; 8 bases agree with TRBD1. V lost 3 bases and J lost 6; bases outside the gene matches: 6. This CDR3 spans 14 amino acids. From germline, CDR1 is LNHDA and CDR2 SQIVND (reference sequence). The CDR3 region has the DNA TGTGCCAGTAGTATTGACAGGGGTGGGTCTGAAGCTTTCTTT. Encoded protein: CASSIDRGGSEAFF.

The V call is TRBV6-1, the J call TRBJ2-7; TRBD2 agrees at 8 bases. The V segment lost 8 bases and the J segment 2 bases; nucleotides outside the gene matches: 11. CDR1 MNHNS and CDR2 SASEGT come from the germline V gene. The CDR3 runs 15 residues. The DNA of the CDR3 is TGTGCCAGCTTAACGCGACCGGGACTAGCCTACGAGCAGTACTTC. Its protein is CASLTRPGLAYEQYF.